Following are 18 T cell receptor beta chains from one sample sequenced in a study of blood T cell repertoires in COVID-19. The assay was immunoSEQ multiplex PCR, and TCRdb's table has in-frame clones only and misses some. There are more than 250,000 clones in the sample; 70% to 90% occur only once, and roughly 2.2% lies in the top ten. The specimen was PBMCs or T cells enriched from blood (not recorded which). The receptor source for this set is a man younger than 45 who had recovered from COVID-19.

The V gene is TRBV5-1, the J gene TRBJ1-1; tentative D call: TRBD1 (6 bases). Trimming took off 1 base at V and 6 bases at J, with 16 bases between the two ends. Germline V gene lookup returns CDR1 SGHRS and CDR2 YFSETQ. The CDR3 consists of 15 residues. The CDR3 sequence: CASSLRRTGFPEAFF. The CDR3 DNA reads TGCGCCAGCAGCTTGAGGCGAACAGGGTTCCCTGAAGCTTTCTTT.

V gene TRBV2 combines with J gene TRBJ1-1; the D gene is possibly TRBD1 (6 bases). V was shortened by 3 bases and J by 0 bases, with 14 bases between the two germline ends. This CDR3 is built from 16 residues. Germline loops: CDR1 SNHLY, CDR2 FYNNEI. This chain's CDR3 is CASSDPTGPMNTEAFF. CDR3 sequence (DNA): TGTGCCAGCAGTGATCCGACAGGACCCATGAACACTGAAGCTTTCTTT.

The chain couples TRBV30 to TRBJ1-2; D gene unclear. This CDR3 region has 11 residues. Germline V gives CDR1 GTSNPN, CDR2 SVGIG (reference sequence). V was cut by 4 bases and J by 7 bases, with 10 bases left in between. CDR3 sequence reads: CAWNGVFGYTF. The CDR3 DNA reads as TGTGCCTGGAACGGAGTCTTTGGCTACACCTTC.

DNA for the CDR3: TGTGCCAGCTCCCCTGGACAGGGCAGATACTATGGCTACACCTTC. This gives the protein CASSPGQGRYYGYTF. The chain is built from TRBV9 and TRBJ1-2; 8 nucleotides match TRBD1. The CDR3 sequence is 15 residues long. Looked up from germline, CDR1 is SGDLS and CDR2 is YYNGEE. Trimming cost V 7 bases and J 3 bases; bases outside gene matches: 11.

V and J are TRBV28 and TRBJ1-1, with D possibly TRBD1 on 5 matching bases. Germline-derived CDR1 and CDR2 are MDHEN and SYDVKM. The CDR3 is made up of 14 amino acids. V was trimmed by 5 bases and J by 1 base, leaving 11 bases between them. Written as DNA, the CDR3 is TGTGCCAGCAGTCTCAAACAGGAGAACACTGAAGCTTTCTTT. It encodes CASSLKQENTEAFF. Together with reference TRBV28 and TRBJ1-1, the CDR3 gives the full variable domain: DVKVTQSSRYLVKRTGEKVFLECVQDMDHENMFWYRQDPGLGLRLIYFSYDVKMKEKGDIPEGYSVSREKKERFSLILESASTNQTSMYLCASSLKQENTEAFFGQGTRLTVV.

V is TRBV6-5 and J is TRBJ1-2; D is uncertain. The CDR3 runs 13 residues. V shed 8 bases and J shed 3 bases, with 13 bases lying between them. Germline loops: CDR1 MNHEY, CDR2 SVGAGI. The CDR3 DNA reads TGTGCCAGCCGCACGTACAACGACTATGGCTACACCTTC. Translation gives CASRTYNDYGYTF.

The chain joins TRBV5-4 to TRBJ1-1; D is unclear. CDR1 SGHNT and CDR2 YYREEE come from the germline V gene (reference sequence). V was shortened by 4 bases and J by 3 bases, with 16 bases between the two germline ends. CDR3 length: 15 amino acids. CDR3 sequence (DNA): TGTGCCAGCAGCCTCAGAGACACAGTCCACACTGAAGCTTTCTTT. This codes for CASSLRDTVHTEAFF.

This sequence joins TRBV7-3 and TRBJ2-5, with TRBD2 identical over 16 bases. V gave up 5 bases and J gave up 3 bases; unmatched junction bases: 9. The CDR3 totals 18 residues. Germline V CDR1 and CDR2: SGHTA, FQGTGA. This CDR3 is CASSPGTSGGARKETQYF. CDR3 in DNA: TGTGCCAGCAGCCCGGGGACTAGCGGGGGGGCTAGGAAAGAGACCCAGTACTTC.

This chain joins TRBV5-6 and TRBJ1-2; D remains ambiguous. The CDR3 is 13 amino acids. V was shortened by 3 bases and J by 7 bases, with 13 bases between the two germline ends. Per germline, CDR1 SGHDT and CDR2 YYEEEE. The CDR3 loop is CASSSGSRSGYTF. Written as DNA, the CDR3 is TGTGCCAGCAGCTCGGGGAGTCGTTCTGGCTACACCTTC.

This rearrangement joins TRBV5-1 to TRBJ2-7; 7 nucleotides match TRBD1. CDR1 SGHRS and CDR2 YFSETQ come from the germline V gene. The CDR3 is 16 amino acids. Unmatched junction bases numbered 16, after V lost 4 bases and J lost 6 bases. As DNA, the CDR3 is TGCGCCAGCAGCAGGGGGCCACGGGGTAATTCTCCCGAGCAGTACTTC. As protein: CASSRGPRGNSPEQYF.

This clone occurred once. The chain is built from TRBV19 and TRBJ2-1, with a tentative D call TRBD2 (6 bases). CDR3 length: 16 residues. The V end lost 5 bases, the J end lost 4 bases, and 18 bases lay between the germline ends. From germline, CDR1 is LNHDA and CDR2 SQIVND (reference sequence). This CDR3 is CASSSLTSSFYNEQFF. The CDR3 DNA reads as TGTGCCAGTAGTTCCCTTACTAGCTCCTTTTACAATGAGCAGTTCTTC. The variable domain in full, with the rest retrieved from reference TRBV19 and TRBJ2-1, is DGGITQSPKYLFRKEGQNVTLSCEQNLNHDAMYWYRQDPGQGLRLIYYSQIVNDFQKGDIAEGYSVSREKKESFPLTVTSAQKNPTAFYLCASSSLTSSFYNEQFFGPGTRLTVL.

This chain connects TRBV10-3 to TRBJ2-2; perhaps TRBD2 as D (6 bases). Germline V gene sequence: CDR1 ENHRY, CDR2 SYGVKD. The CDR3 spans 15 residues. V was cut by 6 bases and J by 6 bases, with 17 bases left in between. CDR3 residues: CAIRGGKVAAGELFF. The CDR3 DNA reads TGTGCCATCAGAGGAGGAAAGGTAGCGGCCGGGGAGCTGTTTTTT.

This CDR3 is CASSLGGKVTEAFF. In DNA, the CDR3 is TGTGCCAGCAGCTTGGGGGGGAAGGTGACTGAAGCTTTCTTT. V and J are TRBV7-2 and TRBJ1-1, with D tentatively TRBD1 (5 bases). Trimming stripped 3 bases from V and 5 bases from J, with 13 bases between. CDR1 and CDR2 (germline): SGHTA, FQGNSA. The CDR3 length is 14 residues.

With respect to this clone: The same CDR3 arises from other DNA sequences in this sample as well. This sequence joins TRBV19 and TRBJ2-7; perhaps TRBD1 as D (5 bases). Trimming removed 6 bases at V and 3 bases at J, with 9 bases between. The CDR3 spans 12 residues. The germline V gene encodes CDR1 LNHDA and CDR2 SQIVND (reference sequence). CDR3 amino acids: CASSIQGYEQYF. The CDR3 DNA is TGTGCCAGTAGCATTCAGGGCTACGAGCAGTACTTC.

This clone has only one observation. The chain links TRBV19 to TRBJ1-5; D remains ambiguous. Between the trimmed V and J ends, which lost 1 base and 12 bases, there was a span of 13 bases. Germline V gives CDR1 LNHDA, CDR2 SQIVND (reference sequence). This CDR3 spans 13 amino acids. CDR3: CASSIAGVGDQHF. The DNA for the CDR3 is TGTGCCAGTAGTATAGCTGGGGTCGGGGACCAGCATTTT.

The gene calls are TRBV27 and TRBJ1-2; TRBD1 agrees at 8 bases. The CDR3 is 15 amino acids. CDR1 and CDR2 from the germline V gene are MNHEY and SMNVEV (reference sequence). V shed 6 bases and J 4 bases; nucleotides not matched to a gene: 10. This chain's CDR3 is CASSLERTGSYGYTF. The CDR3 coding sequence is TGTGCCAGCAGCCTGGAGCGGACAGGGTCCTATGGCTACACCTTC.

The V and J genes are TRBV6-5 and TRBJ1-6; D unresolved. Trimming removed 10 bases at V and 7 bases at J, with 11 bases between. Per germline, CDR1 MNHEY and CDR2 SVGAGI. CDR3 length: 12 residues. The CDR3: CATGVGNSPLHF. CDR3 bases: TGTGCCACCGGGGTGGGGAATTCACCCCTCCACTTT.

This rearrangement joins TRBV7-9 to TRBJ2-7; 8 positions match TRBD1. CDR1 is SEHNR and CDR2 is FQNEAQ in the germline V gene (reference sequence). V was pared by 4 bases and J by 8 bases, with 4 bases of the junction left unmatched. The CDR3 covers 12 residues. The CDR3 coding sequence is TGTGCCAGCAGCTCGGACAGGGACAAGCAGTACTTC. It codes for CASSSDRDKQYF.